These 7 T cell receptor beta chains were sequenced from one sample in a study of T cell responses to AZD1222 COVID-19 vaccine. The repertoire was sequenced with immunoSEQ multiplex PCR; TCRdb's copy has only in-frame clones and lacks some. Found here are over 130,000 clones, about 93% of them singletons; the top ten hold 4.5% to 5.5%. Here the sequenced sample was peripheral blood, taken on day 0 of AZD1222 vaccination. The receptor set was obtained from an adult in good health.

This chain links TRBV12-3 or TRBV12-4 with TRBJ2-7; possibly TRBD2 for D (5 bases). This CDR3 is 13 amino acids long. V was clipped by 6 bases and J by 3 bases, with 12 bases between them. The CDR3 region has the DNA TGTGCCAGCAGCCTTGTCGGGGTCTACGAGCAGTACTTC. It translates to CASSLVGVYEQYF.

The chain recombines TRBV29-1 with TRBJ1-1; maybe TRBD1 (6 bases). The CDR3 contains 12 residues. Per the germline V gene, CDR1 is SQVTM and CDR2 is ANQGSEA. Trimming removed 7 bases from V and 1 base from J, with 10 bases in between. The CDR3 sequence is CSGKQGNTEAFF. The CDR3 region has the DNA TGCAGCGGCAAACAGGGGAACACTGAAGCTTTCTTT.

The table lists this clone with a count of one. The CDR3 spells CASSGGLVNDEQFF. CDR3 coding DNA: TGTGCCAGCAGTGGTGGCCTTGTAAACGATGAGCAGTTCTTC. The chain combines TRBV25-1 with TRBJ2-1; D gene uncertain. The CDR3 is 14 amino acids. V shed 4 bases and J shed 8 bases, with 15 bases lying between them. The V gene's germline CDR1 is MGHDK and CDR2 SYGVNS.

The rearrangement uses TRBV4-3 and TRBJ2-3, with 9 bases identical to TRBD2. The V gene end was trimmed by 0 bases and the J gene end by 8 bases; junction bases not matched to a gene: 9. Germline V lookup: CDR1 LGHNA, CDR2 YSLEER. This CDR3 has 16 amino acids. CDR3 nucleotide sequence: TGCGCCAGCAGCCAAGATCGGGTAGCGGGGGCCGGTACGCAGTATTTT. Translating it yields CASSQDRVAGAGTQYF.

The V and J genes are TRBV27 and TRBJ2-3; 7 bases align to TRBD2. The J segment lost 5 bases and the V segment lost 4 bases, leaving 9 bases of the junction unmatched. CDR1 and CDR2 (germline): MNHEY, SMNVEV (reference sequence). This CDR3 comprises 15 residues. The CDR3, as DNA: TGTGCCAGCAGTTACTTAGGGAGGGAGGGAGATACGCAGTATTTT. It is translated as CASSYLGREGDTQYF.

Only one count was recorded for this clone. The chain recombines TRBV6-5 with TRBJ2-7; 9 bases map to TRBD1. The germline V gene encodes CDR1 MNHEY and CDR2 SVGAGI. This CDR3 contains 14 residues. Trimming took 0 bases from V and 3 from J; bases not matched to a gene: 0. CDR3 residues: CASSYSGQGYEQYF. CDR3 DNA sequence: TGTGCCAGCAGTTACTCGGGACAGGGCTACGAGCAGTACTTC.

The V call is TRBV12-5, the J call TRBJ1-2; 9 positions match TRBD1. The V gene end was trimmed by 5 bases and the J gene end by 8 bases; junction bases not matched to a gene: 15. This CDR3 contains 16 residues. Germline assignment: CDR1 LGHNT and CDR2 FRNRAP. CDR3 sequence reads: CASGKTTGQGREGYTF. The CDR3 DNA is TGTGCTAGTGGTAAAACTACGGGACAGGGAAGGGAAGGCTACACCTTC.